Below, 11 T cell receptor beta chains from the same sample are listed, as sequenced in a study of PD-1 blockade in mismatch repair-deficient tumors. Some clones are missing from TCRdb's copy, which holds only in-frame ones; the method was immunoSEQ multiplex PCR. The sample holds under 50,000 clones, 77% seen once. This specimen was PBMCs, taken before pembrolizumab treatment. The receptors here all came from an adult with mismatch repair-deficient cancer.

The chain is built from TRBV5-1 and TRBJ1-1; 7 bases fit TRBD1. Germline CDR1 SGHRS, CDR2 YFSETQ. The CDR3 spans 13 residues. V shed 0 bases and J 7 bases; nucleotides not matched to a gene: 3. Here the CDR3 DNA reads TGCGCCAGCAGCTTGGGGGGGACAGTTGAAGCTTTCTTT. Its translation is CASSLGGTVEAFF.

The chain is built from TRBV7-8 and TRBJ2-3; D might be TRBD2 (5 bases). The CDR3 contains 11 residues. Trimming shortened V by 6 bases and J by 5 bases, and 6 bases separated the two germline ends. Per germline, CDR1 SGHVS and CDR2 FQNEAQ. CDR3 protein: CASREVDTQYF. The CDR3 DNA sequence: TGTGCCAGCAGGGAGGTAGATACGCAGTATTTT.

The chain uses TRBV5-8 and TRBJ2-3; D gene uncertain. This CDR3 region has 17 residues. Germline loops: CDR1 SGHTS, CDR2 YDEGEE. Trimming stripped 3 bases from V and 1 base from J, with 18 bases between. CDR3 region: CASSYVAGRLGTDTQYF. The CDR3 bases are TGTGCCAGCAGCTACGTGGCTGGGCGTCTGGGCACAGATACGCAGTATTTT. The full variable domain, with the rest looked up from reference TRBV5-8 and TRBJ2-3, is EAGVTQSPTHLIKTRGQQATLRCSPISGHTSVYWYQQALGLGLQFLLWYDEGEERNRGNFPPRFSGRQFPNYSSELNVNALELEDSALYLCASSYVAGRLGTDTQYFGPGTRLTVL.

The chain employs TRBV5-1 and TRBJ1-5; tentatively, D is TRBD1 (5 bases). CDR1 is SGHRS and CDR2 is YFSETQ in the germline V gene. Between the trimmed V and J ends, which lost 0 bases and 6 bases, there was a span of 10 bases. CDR3 size: 14 residues. CDR3 sequence: CASSLDQGAQPQHF. In nucleotides, the CDR3 is TGCGCCAGCAGCTTGGACCAGGGAGCTCAGCCCCAGCATTTT.

V usage is TRBV7-2 and J usage is TRBJ2-7; 11 positions agree with TRBD1. The CDR3 consists of 17 residues. The germline V gene encodes CDR1 SGHTA and CDR2 FQGNSA. J was trimmed by 2 bases and V by 1 base; bases with no gene match: 7. CDR3 sequence (DNA): TGTGCCAGCAGCTTAGAAGGACAGGGGGCTATCACCTACGAGCAGTACTTC. It translates to CASSLEGQGAITYEQYF.

The genes are TRBV19 and TRBJ1-2; D uncertain. This CDR3 has 12 amino acids. The ends were cut back, 8 bases at V and 8 bases at J, with 15 bases in the middle. CDR1 is LNHDA and CDR2 is SQIVND in the germline V gene (reference sequence). The CDR3 spells CASFAAREGYTF. Written as DNA, the CDR3 is TGTGCCAGTTTTGCCGCTAGGGAGGGCTACACCTTC.

This chain uses TRBV27 with TRBJ2-7; TRBD2 is a possible D gene (5 bases). The V gene's germline CDR1 is MNHEY and CDR2 SMNVEV (reference sequence). The CDR3 totals 11 residues. Trimming pared 3 bases from V and 9 bases from J, leaving 9 bases between. The CDR3 sequence is CASSLGSLQYF. CDR3 nucleotide sequence: TGTGCCAGCAGTTTGGGGAGCTTGCAGTACTTC.

The rearrangement uses TRBV25-1 and TRBJ1-1, with TRBD1 matching 9 bases. This CDR3 is built from 14 residues. After removal of 2 bases from V and 4 bases from J, the junction contained 2 bases not matched to a gene. CDR1 is MGHDK and CDR2 is SYGVNS in the germline V gene. The CDR3 sequence: CASSEKTGGTEAFF. DNA of the CDR3: TGTGCCAGCAGTGAAAAGACAGGGGGCACTGAAGCTTTCTTT.

DNA of the CDR3: TGTGCCAGCAGTGGCGGGGCGGGGAGCACAGATACGCAGTATTTT. Amino acids: CASSGGAGSTDTQYF. V and J are TRBV9 and TRBJ2-3; possible D gene TRBD2, 6 bases. Germline CDR1 is SGDLS and CDR2 is YYNGEE. The ends were cut back, 5 bases at V and 0 bases at J, with 13 bases in the middle. This CDR3 spans 15 amino acids.

This chain connects TRBV19 to TRBJ1-5; no clear D. Germline V gives CDR1 LNHDA, CDR2 SQIVND (reference sequence). The CDR3 runs 15 residues. V lost 3 bases to trimming and J lost 2 bases, with 11 bases between them. In DNA form, the CDR3 reads TGTGCCAGTAGTATGGACCTACTAGGCAATCAGCCCCAGCATTTT. Translated: CASSMDLLGNQPQHF.

The rearrangement links TRBV9 to TRBJ2-5; 7 bases are a match to TRBD2. In germline, CDR1 is SGDLS, CDR2 YYNGEE. The CDR3 is 12 amino acids. With V trimmed by 4 bases and J by 9 bases, 6 bases remained unmatched. The CDR3 spells CASSLEGRAQYF. The CDR3 DNA reads TGTGCCAGCAGCCTTGAGGGGAGGGCCCAGTACTTC.